The clone carrying this T cell receptor beta chain was recorded at least ten times. Antigen specificity is unknown. These data come from a study of T cells after yellow fever vaccination. Background on the study: SMART-Seq v4 Ultra Low Input served to prepare low-cell-number fractions.

The CDR3 spans 19 residues. Germline V gives CDR1 DFQATT, CDR2 SNEGSKA (reference sequence). V dropped 5 bases and J dropped 12 bases, with 38 bases sitting between them. General observations from the study: A large majority of primary-vaccination clones showed up again after the booster (approximately 96% CD4, 88% CD8).

In TCRdb, the 5' RACE reads were re-called with MiXCR into one record per CDR3 protein. The data hold about 400,000 distinct CDR3 sequences, with under 7.5% observed a single time. This TCR was recovered from a man between 25 and 39 years old who received the YFV17D yellow fever vaccine. The rearrangement uses TRBV20-1 and TRBJ2-1; D perhaps matches TRBD1 (6 bases). The source was PBMCs, collected 5 days after the yellow fever booster vaccination. CDR3 sequence: CSADRQGRVASSLDDLQFF. CDR3 bases: TGCAGTGCTGACCGTCAGGGGCGAGTAGCGAGCTCTCTCGATGATTTGCAGTTCTTC.